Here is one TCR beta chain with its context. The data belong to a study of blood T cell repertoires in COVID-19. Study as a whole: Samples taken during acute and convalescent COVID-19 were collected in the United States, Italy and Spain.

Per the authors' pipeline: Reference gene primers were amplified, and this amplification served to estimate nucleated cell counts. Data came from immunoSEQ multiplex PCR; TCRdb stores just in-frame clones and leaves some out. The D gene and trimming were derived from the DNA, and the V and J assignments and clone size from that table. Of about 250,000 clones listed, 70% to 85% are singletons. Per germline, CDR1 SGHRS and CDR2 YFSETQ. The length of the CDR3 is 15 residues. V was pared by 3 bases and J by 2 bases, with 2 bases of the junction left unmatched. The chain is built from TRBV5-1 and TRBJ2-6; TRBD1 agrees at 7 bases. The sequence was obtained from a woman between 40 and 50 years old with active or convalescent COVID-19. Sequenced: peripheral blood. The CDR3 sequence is CASSSTGTGANVLTF. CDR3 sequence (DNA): TGCGCCAGCAGCTCGACAGGGACTGGGGCCAACGTCCTGACTTTC.